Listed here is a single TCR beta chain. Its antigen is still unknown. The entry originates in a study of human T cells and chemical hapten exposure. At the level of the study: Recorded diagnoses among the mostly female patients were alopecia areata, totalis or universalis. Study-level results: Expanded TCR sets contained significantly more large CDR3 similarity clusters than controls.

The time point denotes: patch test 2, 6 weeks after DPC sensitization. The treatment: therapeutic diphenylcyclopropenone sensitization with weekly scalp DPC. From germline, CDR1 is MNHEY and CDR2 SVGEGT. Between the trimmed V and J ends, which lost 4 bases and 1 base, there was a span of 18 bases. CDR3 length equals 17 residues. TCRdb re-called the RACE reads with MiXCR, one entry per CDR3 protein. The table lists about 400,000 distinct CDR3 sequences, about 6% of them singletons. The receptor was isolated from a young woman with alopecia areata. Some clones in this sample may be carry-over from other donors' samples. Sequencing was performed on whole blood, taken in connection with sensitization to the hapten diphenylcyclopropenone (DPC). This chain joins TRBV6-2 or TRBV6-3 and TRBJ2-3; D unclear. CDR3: CASSSSHYIGGTDTQYF. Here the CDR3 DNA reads TGTGCCAGCAGTTCCTCCCACTATATAGGAGGCACAGATACGCAGTATTTT.